One sample yielded the 15 T cell receptor beta chains listed below, sequenced in a study of blood T cell repertoires in COVID-19 (dated by TCRdb to the early 2020s). Receptors were amplified or captured by the immunoSEQ multiplex PCR assay. Entries here come from immuneACCESS through TCRdb and include only in-frame sequences with V and J called. Some clones fail to appear in such tables; in the studies checked, an unresolved V gene covers under half of the shortfall, and the cause of the remainder is unknown. A total of about 380,000 clones appear in this sample, 87% of them only once. Together, the top ten hold 1% to 1.5% of the sample. Sequenced sample: PBMCs or T cells enriched from blood (not recorded which). The receptors come from a young man who had recovered from COVID-19.

The chain employs TRBV19 and TRBJ2-6; tentatively, D is TRBD1 (5 bases). Per the germline V gene, CDR1 is LNHDA and CDR2 is SQIVND (reference sequence). The V end was cut by 7 bases, the J end by 0 bases, with 19 bases between. This CDR3 is 18 amino acids long. CDR3 DNA: TGTGCCAGTACTCCCTGGAGACAGACGGCCTCTGGGGCCAACGTCCTGACTTTC. This gives the protein CASTPWRQTASGANVLTF.

J is TRBJ1-1 and V is TRBV19; maybe TRBD1 (6 bases). Germline V CDR1 and CDR2: LNHDA, SQIVND (reference sequence). This CDR3 has 14 amino acids. Trimming took 6 bases from V and 0 from J, leaving 11 bases between them. Written as DNA, the CDR3 is TGTGCCAGTAGCCTCAGGGGAATGAACACTGAAGCTTTCTTT. The encoded protein is CASSLRGMNTEAFF.

The chain carries TRBV3-1 (or the pseudogene TRBV3-2) and TRBJ1-2; TRBD1 is a possible D gene (5 bases). Germline assignment: CDR1 LGHDT and CDR2 YNNKEL (reference sequence). This CDR3 has 16 amino acids. V gave up 0 bases and J gave up 1 base, with 12 bases separating them. The CDR3 DNA sequence: TGTGCCAGCAGCCAAGATGGGGCCTCCCTTAACTATGGCTACACCTTC. Amino acids: CASSQDGASLNYGYTF.

The chain carries TRBV5-5 and TRBJ1-5; D gene unclear. This CDR3 spans 16 amino acids. Germline V gene lookup returns CDR1 SGHKS and CDR2 YYEKEE (reference sequence). Trimming removed 3 bases at V and 7 bases at J, with 20 bases between. The DNA of the CDR3 is TGTGCCAGCAGCTCCGGCCCACAGAGGGTGGCGCAGCCCCAGCATTTT. Translating it yields CASSSGPQRVAQPQHF.

V gene TRBV27 combines with J gene TRBJ2-7, with TRBD1 matching over 7 bases. J lost 0 bases, V lost 6 bases, and 8 bases had no gene match. Germline CDR1 and CDR2: MNHEY and SMNVEV (reference sequence). The CDR3 runs to 15 residues. CDR3 sequence: CASSPVRDSSYEQYF. The CDR3 nucleotides are TGTGCCAGCAGCCCAGTCCGGGACAGCTCCTACGAGCAGTACTTC.

The chain is built from TRBV29-1 and TRBJ1-1, with D unresolved. The CDR3 loop spans 13 amino acids. V was trimmed by 8 bases and J by 3 bases, leaving 16 bases between them. Germline loops: CDR1 SQVTM, CDR2 ANQGSEA. CDR3 protein: CSSGGGVDTEAFF. The CDR3, as DNA: TGCAGCTCTGGTGGAGGAGTCGACACTGAAGCTTTCTTT.

This clone was counted once. This chain connects TRBV10-2 to TRBJ1-1; no clear D gene. The CDR3 runs 14 residues. Germline assignment: CDR1 WSHSY and CDR2 SAAADI. V lost 6 bases, J lost 0 bases, and 11 bases lay in between. CDR3 in DNA: TGCGCCAGCAGCCCCTCCAGGCTGAACACTGAAGCTTTCTTT. Translation: CASSPSRLNTEAFF.

This chain links TRBV19 with TRBJ1-2; D possibly corresponds to TRBD1 (5 bases). CDR3 size: 14 residues. V lost 5 bases to trimming and J lost 3 bases, with 13 bases between them. The germline CDR1 and CDR2 sequences are LNHDA and SQIVND (reference sequence). The CDR3 DNA follows: TGTGCCAGTAGTCGTCTGGGGGACTACTATGGCTACACCTTC. Its protein is CASSRLGDYYGYTF.

The chain recombines TRBV15 with TRBJ1-1, with unresolved D. Between the trimmed V and J ends, which lost 0 bases and 3 bases, there was a span of 20 bases. In germline, CDR1 is LNHNV, CDR2 YYDKDF (reference sequence). The length of the CDR3 is 18 residues. Written as DNA, the CDR3 is TGTGCCACCAGCAGAGATTTATCCCCCCCTAAAACGGACACTGAAGCTTTCTTT. Encoded protein: CATSRDLSPPKTDTEAFF.

This chain uses TRBV25-1 with TRBJ1-2, with D perhaps matching TRBD1 (5 bases). The CDR3 consists of 14 residues. Germline V gene lookup returns CDR1 MGHDK and CDR2 SYGVNS. Trimming removed 6 bases from V and 4 bases from J, with 15 bases in between. CDR3 in amino acids: CASRDSADSYGYTF. The CDR3 DNA reads as TGTGCCAGCAGAGACAGCGCTGACAGCTATGGCTACACCTTC.

The CDR3 bases are TGTGCCAGCACTGTCGGGACAGGGGGCCAAACAGATACGCAGTATTTT. Translated: CASTVGTGGQTDTQYF. J is TRBJ2-3 and V is TRBV3-1 (or the pseudogene TRBV3-2); 12 nucleotides agree with TRBD1. Germline lookup yields CDR1 LGHDT and CDR2 YNNKEL (reference sequence). J lost 3 bases, V lost 7 bases, and 8 bases had no gene match. The CDR3 runs to 16 residues.

This clone was seen only once. The CDR3 DNA reads as TGTGCCAGCAGCTTTAGGGGACAGTCCCAAGAGACCCAGTACTTC. Translating it yields CASSFRGQSQETQYF. V is TRBV7-9 and J is TRBJ2-5; 7 positions match TRBD1. Trimming removed 3 bases from V and 1 base from J; junction bases left unmatched: 5. CDR3 length equals 15 residues. Germline values: CDR1 SEHNR, CDR2 FQNEAQ (reference sequence). The complete variable domain, with remaining parts taken from reference TRBV7-9 and TRBJ2-5, reads DTGVSQNPRHKITKRGQNVTFRCDPISEHNRLYWYRQTLGQGPEFLTYFQNEAQLEKSRLLSDRFSAERPKGSFSTLEIQRTEQGDSAMYLCASSFRGQSQETQYFGPGTRLLVL.

This chain connects TRBV27 to TRBJ2-3; tentative D call: TRBD2 (6 bases). Trimming took off 5 bases at V and 8 bases at J, with 11 bases between the two ends. The CDR3 is made up of 12 amino acids. Germline V gene lookup returns CDR1 MNHEY and CDR2 SMNVEV (reference sequence). CDR3 amino acids: CASSRPEGTQYF. DNA for the CDR3: TGTGCCAGCAGTCGGCCGGAGGGTACGCAGTATTTT.

V gene TRBV7-2 combines with J gene TRBJ2-3, with unresolved D. Between the trimmed V and J ends, which lost 1 base and 0 bases, there was a span of 14 bases. The CDR3 loop spans 17 amino acids. Germline CDR1 SGHTA, CDR2 FQGNSA. CDR3 bases: TGTGCCAGCAGCTTAGGCCTTACGTGGGCTAGCACAGATACGCAGTATTTT. It codes for CASSLGLTWASTDTQYF.

This clone was detected only once. The chain is built from TRBV12-3 or TRBV12-4 and TRBJ1-5, with D uncertain. The V end was cut by 1 base, the J end by 7 bases, with 5 bases between. The CDR3 covers 12 residues. The CDR3 DNA sequence: TGTGCCAGCAGTTTAGATCCACAGCCCCAGCATTTT. Translation: CASSLDPQPQHF.